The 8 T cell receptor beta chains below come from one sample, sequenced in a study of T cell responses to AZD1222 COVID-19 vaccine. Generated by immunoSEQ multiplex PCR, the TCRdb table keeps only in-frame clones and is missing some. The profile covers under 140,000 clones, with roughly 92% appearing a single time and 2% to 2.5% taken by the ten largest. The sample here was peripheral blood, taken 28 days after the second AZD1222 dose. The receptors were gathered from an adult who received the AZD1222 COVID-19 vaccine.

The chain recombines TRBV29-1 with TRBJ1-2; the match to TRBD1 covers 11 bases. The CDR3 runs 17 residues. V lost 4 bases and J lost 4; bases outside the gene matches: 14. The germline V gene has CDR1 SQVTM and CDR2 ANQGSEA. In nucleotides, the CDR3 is TGCAGCGTTGTAGTGCTGGGACAGGGGGTACGAAGCTATGGCTACACCTTC. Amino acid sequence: CSVVVLGQGVRSYGYTF.

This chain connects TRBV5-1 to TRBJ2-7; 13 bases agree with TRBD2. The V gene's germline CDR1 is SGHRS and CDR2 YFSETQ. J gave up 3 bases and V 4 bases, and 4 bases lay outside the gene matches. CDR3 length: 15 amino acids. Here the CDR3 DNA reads TGCGCCAGCAGCCTGGGACTAGCGGGGCTCTACGAGCAGTACTTC. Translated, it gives CASSLGLAGLYEQYF.

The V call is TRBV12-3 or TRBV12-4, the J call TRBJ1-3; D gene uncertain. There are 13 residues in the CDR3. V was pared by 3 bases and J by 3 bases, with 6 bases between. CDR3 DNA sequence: TGTGCCAGCAGTTTTCCCGGTGGAAACACCATATATTTT. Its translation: CASSFPGGNTIYF.

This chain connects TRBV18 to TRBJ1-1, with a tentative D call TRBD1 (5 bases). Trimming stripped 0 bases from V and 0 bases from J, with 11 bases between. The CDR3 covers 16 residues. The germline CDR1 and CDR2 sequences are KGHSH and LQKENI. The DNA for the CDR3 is TGTGCCAGCTCACCACCGGGGCCGAAAATGAACACTGAAGCTTTCTTT. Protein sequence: CASSPPGPKMNTEAFF.

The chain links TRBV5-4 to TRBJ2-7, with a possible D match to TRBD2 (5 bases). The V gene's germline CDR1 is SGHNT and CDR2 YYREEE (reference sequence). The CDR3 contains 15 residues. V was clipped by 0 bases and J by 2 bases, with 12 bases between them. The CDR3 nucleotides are TGTGCCAGCAGCTTGGCCGCTTGGGGAGCCTACGAGCAGTACTTC. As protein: CASSLAAWGAYEQYF.

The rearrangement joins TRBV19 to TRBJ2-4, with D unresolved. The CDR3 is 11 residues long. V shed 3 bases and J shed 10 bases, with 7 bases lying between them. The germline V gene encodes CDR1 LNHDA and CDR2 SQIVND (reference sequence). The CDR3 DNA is TGTGCCAGTAGTATCGGTCGGATTCAGTACTTC. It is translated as CASSIGRIQYF.

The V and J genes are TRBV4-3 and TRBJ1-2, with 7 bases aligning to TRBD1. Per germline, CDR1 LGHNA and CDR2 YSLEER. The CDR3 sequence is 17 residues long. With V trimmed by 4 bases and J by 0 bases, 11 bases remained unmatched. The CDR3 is CASSPDRTQGANYGYTF. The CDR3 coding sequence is TGCGCCAGCAGCCCGGACAGGACCCAAGGAGCTAACTATGGCTACACCTTC.

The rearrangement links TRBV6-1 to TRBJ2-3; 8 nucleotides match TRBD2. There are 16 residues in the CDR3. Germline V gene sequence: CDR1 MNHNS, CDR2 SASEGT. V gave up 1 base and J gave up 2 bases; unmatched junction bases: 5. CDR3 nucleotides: TGTGCCAGCAGTGAAGTCGGGGGGGGACTCACAGATACGCAGTATTTT. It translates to CASSEVGGGLTDTQYF.